Listed here are 13 T cell receptor beta chains from one sample, sequenced in a study of response to subunit inactivated influenza vaccine. Via MiXCR, TCRdb re-called the RT-PCR reads, giving one row per CDR3 protein. The data contain roughly 700,000 distinct CDR3 sequences, 15% to 17% of them singletons. This specimen consisted of PBMCs from blood, obtained about 13 days after vaccination. The source of these receptors is a man aged 50-59 years who received an inactivated influenza vaccine.

The chain combines TRBV29-1 with TRBJ2-3; D remains unclear. This CDR3 spans 14 amino acids. The germline gives CDR1 SQVTM, CDR2 ANQGSEA. The germline V and J ends were trimmed by 6 bases and 1 base, with 14 bases remaining between them. The CDR3 here is CSVNGGKRTDTQYF. CDR3 coding DNA: TGCAGCGTGAATGGCGGAAAACGCACAGATACGCAGTATTTT.

The genes are TRBV7-2 and TRBJ2-7, with D hard to call. The CDR3 runs to 12 residues. Germline V gene data show CDR1 as SGHTA and CDR2 as FQGNSA. V lost 5 bases, J lost 4 bases, and 9 bases lay in between. CDR3 amino acids: CASSAGRYEQYF. The CDR3 DNA reads TGTGCCAGCAGCGCCGGACGTTACGAGCAGTACTTC.

The chain's CDR3 is CASSYVSTGTGPNTEAFF. The CDR3, as DNA: TGTGCCAGCAGTTACGTGAGCACCGGGACAGGGCCGAACACTGAAGCTTTCTTT. The chain recombines TRBV6-2 or TRBV6-3 with TRBJ1-1; the match to TRBD1 covers 9 bases. The CDR3 has 18 residues. Germline-derived CDR1 and CDR2 are MNHEY and SVGEGT. V trimming: 2 bases; J trimming: 1 base; junction bases outside the gene matches: 11.

The rearrangement links TRBV12-3 or TRBV12-4 to TRBJ2-5, with 10 bases matching TRBD2. The V and J ends lost 6 bases and 1 base, in that order; junction bases with no gene match: 5. This CDR3 is built from 15 residues. CDR3 protein: CASRTSGYFQETQYF. Written as DNA, the CDR3 is TGTGCCAGCAGGACTAGCGGGTACTTCCAAGAGACCCAGTACTTC.

V is TRBV5-1 and J is TRBJ2-5; weak D call: TRBD1 (6 bases). CDR1 SGHRS and CDR2 YFSETQ come from the germline V gene. V lost 2 bases and J lost 0, with 14 bases in between. CDR3 length: 16 amino acids. CDR3 in DNA: TGCGCCAGCAGCTTCTCAGGGGTCTGGAACCAAGAGACCCAGTACTTC. Amino acids: CASSFSGVWNQETQYF.

This sequence joins TRBV29-1 and TRBJ1-1; tentative D call: TRBD1 (5 bases). This CDR3 comprises 13 residues. V was clipped by 1 base and J by 6 bases, with 12 bases between them. Germline values: CDR1 SQVTM, CDR2 ANQGSEA. DNA of the CDR3: TGCAGCGTTGAAGGGGGGTTAGGCTCTGAAGCTTTCTTT. This codes for CSVEGGLGSEAFF.

This chain connects TRBV4-3 to TRBJ2-1; D is possibly TRBD1 or TRBD2 (6 bases each). Per germline, CDR1 LGHNA and CDR2 YSLEER. V lost 1 base and J 5 bases, leaving 12 bases between the germline ends. This CDR3 is 15 amino acids long. DNA of the CDR3: TGCGCCAGCAGCCAAGGGCCGGGGGACAACAATGAGCAGTTCTTC. Amino acid sequence: CASSQGPGDNNEQFF.

The genes are TRBV20-1 and TRBJ2-2; D perhaps matches TRBD1 (5 bases). Trimming took off 0 bases at V and 5 bases at J, with 13 bases between the two ends. Germline V lookup: CDR1 DFQATT, CDR2 SNEGSKA (reference sequence). CDR3 length: 15 amino acids. The CDR3 coding sequence is TGCAGTGCTAGAGAGGCAGGGAAGAGGACCGGGGAGCTGTTTTTT. Residues: CSAREAGKRTGELFF.

The V and J genes are TRBV9 and TRBJ1-6, with a tentative D call TRBD1 (5 bases). This CDR3 has 15 residues. The germline V gene has CDR1 SGDLS and CDR2 YYNGEE. The V and J ends lost 0 bases and 5 bases respectively, with 9 bases between them. The CDR3 loop reads CASSVEGYDNSPLHF. The CDR3 DNA sequence: TGTGCCAGCAGCGTAGAGGGGTACGATAATTCACCCCTCCACTTT.

To note about this clonotype: A much larger clone differs by one base, so this may be a read error. V and J are TRBV5-6 and TRBJ2-2; D ambiguous. Trimming took 3 bases from V and 5 from J, leaving 11 bases between them. Per the germline V gene, CDR1 is SGHDT and CDR2 is YYEEEE. The CDR3 is made up of 14 amino acids. CDR3 sequence: CASSSLSGTGELFF. The CDR3 nucleotides read TGTGCCAGCAGCTCCCTAAGTGGAACCGGGGAGCTGTTTTTT.

The CDR3 is CASSLRMTGSETQYF. In DNA, the CDR3 is TGTGCCAGCAGCTTGCGGATGACAGGGTCAGAGACCCAGTACTTC. The V and J genes are TRBV11-2 and TRBJ2-5; 7 bases agree with TRBD1. J was trimmed by 4 bases and V by 3 bases; bases with no gene match: 8. From germline, CDR1 is SGHAT and CDR2 FQNNGV. The CDR3 has 15 amino acids.

This clonotype was observed a handful of times. V and J are TRBV7-8 and TRBJ2-7; 9 nucleotides match TRBD1. CDR1 is SGHVS, CDR2 FQNEAQ, per germline. The ends lost 5 bases at V and 2 bases at J; junction bases unmatched: 4. The CDR3 contains 14 residues. The CDR3 sequence is CASSRDREAYEQYF. CDR3 nucleotides: TGTGCCAGCAGCCGGGACAGGGAAGCCTACGAGCAGTACTTC. Using reference TRBV7-8 and TRBJ2-7 for the parts outside the CDR3, the full variable domain is GAGVSQSPRYKVAKRGQDVALRCDPISGHVSLFWYQQALGQGPEFLTYFQNEAQLDKSGLPSDRFFAERPEGSVSTLKIQRTQQEDSAVYLCASSRDREAYEQYFGPGTRLTVT.

The chain couples TRBV6-1 to TRBJ1-1; D gene ambiguous. Trimming took off 7 bases at V and 8 bases at J, with 17 bases between the two ends. The CDR3 runs to 13 residues. Per germline, CDR1 MNHNS and CDR2 SASEGT. CDR3 amino acids: CASMSEGGLEAFF. CDR3 sequence (DNA): TGTGCCAGCATGTCAGAAGGTGGACTAGAAGCTTTCTTT.